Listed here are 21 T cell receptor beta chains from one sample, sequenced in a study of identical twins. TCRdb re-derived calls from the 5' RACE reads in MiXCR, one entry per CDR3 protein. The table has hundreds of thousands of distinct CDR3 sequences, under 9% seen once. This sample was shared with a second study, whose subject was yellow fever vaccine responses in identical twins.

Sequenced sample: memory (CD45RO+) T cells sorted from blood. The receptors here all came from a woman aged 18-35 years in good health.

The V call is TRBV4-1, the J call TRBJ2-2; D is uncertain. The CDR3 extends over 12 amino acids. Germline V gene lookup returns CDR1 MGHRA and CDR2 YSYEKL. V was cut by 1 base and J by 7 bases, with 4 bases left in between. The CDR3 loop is CASSQVGGELFF. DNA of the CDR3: TGCGCCAGCAGCCAAGTAGGCGGGGAGCTGTTTTTT.

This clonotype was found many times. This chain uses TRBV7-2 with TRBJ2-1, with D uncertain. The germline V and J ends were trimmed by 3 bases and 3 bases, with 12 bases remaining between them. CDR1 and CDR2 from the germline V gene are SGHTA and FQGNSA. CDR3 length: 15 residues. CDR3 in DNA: TGTGCCAGCAGCTTGGAAGCAATCGGCTACAATGAGCAGTTCTTC. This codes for CASSLEAIGYNEQFF.

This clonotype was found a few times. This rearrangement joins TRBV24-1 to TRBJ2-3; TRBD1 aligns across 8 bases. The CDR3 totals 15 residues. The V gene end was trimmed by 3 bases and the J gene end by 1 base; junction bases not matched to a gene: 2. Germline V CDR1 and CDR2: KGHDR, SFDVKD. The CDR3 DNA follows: TGTGCCACCAGTGATCCACAGGGGGGCACAGATACGCAGTATTTT. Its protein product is CATSDPQGGTDTQYF.

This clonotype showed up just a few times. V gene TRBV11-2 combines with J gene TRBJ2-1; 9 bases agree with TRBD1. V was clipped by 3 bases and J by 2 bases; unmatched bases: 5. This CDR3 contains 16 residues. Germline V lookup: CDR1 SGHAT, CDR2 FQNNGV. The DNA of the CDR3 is TGTGCCAGCAGCTTGGGGGGACAGGGCCCCTACAATGAGCAGTTCTTC. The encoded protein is CASSLGGQGPYNEQFF.

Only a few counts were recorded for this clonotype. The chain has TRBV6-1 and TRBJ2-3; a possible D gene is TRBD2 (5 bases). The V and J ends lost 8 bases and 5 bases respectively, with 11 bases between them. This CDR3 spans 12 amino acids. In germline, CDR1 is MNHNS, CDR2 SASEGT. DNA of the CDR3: TGTGCCAGCCGAGGGAGCCTAGATACGCAGTATTTT. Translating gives CASRGSLDTQYF.

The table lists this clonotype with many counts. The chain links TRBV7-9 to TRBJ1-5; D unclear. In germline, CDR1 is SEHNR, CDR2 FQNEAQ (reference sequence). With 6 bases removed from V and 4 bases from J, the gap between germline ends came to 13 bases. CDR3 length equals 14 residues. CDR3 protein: CASSPLNQNQPQHF. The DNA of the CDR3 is TGTGCCAGCAGTCCTCTCAATCAGAATCAGCCCCAGCATTTT. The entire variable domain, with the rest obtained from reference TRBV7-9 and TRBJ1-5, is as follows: DTGVSQNPRHKITKRGQNVTFRCDPISEHNRLYWYRQTLGQGPEFLTYFQNEAQLEKSRLLSDRFSAERPKGSFSTLEIQRTEQGDSAMYLCASSPLNQNQPQHFGDGTRLSIL.

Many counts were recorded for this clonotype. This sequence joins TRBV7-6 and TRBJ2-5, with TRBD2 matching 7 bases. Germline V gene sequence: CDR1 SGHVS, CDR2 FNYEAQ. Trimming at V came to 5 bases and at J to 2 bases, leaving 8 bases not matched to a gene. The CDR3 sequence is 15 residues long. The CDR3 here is CASSPQWGGQETQYF. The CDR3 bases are TGTGCCAGCAGCCCCCAATGGGGGGGTCAAGAGACCCAGTACTTC.

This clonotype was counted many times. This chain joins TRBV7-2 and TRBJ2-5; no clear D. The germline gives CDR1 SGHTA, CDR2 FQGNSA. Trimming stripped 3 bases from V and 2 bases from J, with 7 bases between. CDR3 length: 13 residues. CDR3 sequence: CASSFWGQETQYF. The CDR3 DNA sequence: TGTGCCAGCAGCTTCTGGGGTCAAGAGACCCAGTACTTC.

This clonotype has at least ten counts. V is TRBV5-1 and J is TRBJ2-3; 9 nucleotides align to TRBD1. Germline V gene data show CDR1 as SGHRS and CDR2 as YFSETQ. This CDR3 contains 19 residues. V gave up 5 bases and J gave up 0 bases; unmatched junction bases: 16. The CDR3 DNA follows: TGCGCCAGCAGGAGGGACAGGGCTATGACTCCCTACAGCACAGATACGCAGTATTTT. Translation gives CASRRDRAMTPYSTDTQYF.

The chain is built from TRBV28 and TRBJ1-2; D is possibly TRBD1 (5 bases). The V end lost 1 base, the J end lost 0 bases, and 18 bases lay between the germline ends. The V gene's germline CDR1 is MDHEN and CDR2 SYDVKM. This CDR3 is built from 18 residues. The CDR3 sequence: CASSLSSGVSATNYGYTF. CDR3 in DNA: TGTGCCAGCAGTTTATCGTCGGGGGTTTCAGCCACTAACTATGGCTACACCTTC.

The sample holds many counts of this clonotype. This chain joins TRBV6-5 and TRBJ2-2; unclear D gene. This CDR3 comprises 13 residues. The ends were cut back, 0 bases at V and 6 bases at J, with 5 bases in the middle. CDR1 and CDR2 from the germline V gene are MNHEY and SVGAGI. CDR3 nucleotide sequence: TGTGCCAGCAGTTACTCGGGGTCCGGGGAGCTGTTTTTT. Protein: CASSYSGSGELFF.

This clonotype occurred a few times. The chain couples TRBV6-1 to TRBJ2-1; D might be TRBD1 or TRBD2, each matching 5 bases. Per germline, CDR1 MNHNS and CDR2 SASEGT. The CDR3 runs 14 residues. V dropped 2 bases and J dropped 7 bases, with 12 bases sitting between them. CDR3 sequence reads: CASSEPGKGNEQFF. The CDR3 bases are TGTGCCAGCAGTGAACCCGGGAAGGGGAATGAGCAGTTCTTC.

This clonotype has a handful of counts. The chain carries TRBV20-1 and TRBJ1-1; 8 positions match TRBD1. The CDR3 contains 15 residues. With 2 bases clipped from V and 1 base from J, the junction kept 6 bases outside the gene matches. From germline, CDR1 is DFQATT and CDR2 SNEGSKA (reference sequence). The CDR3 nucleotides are TGCAGTGCTAGAACCACAGGGGGAACGAACACTGAAGCTTTCTTT. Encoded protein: CSARTTGGTNTEAFF.

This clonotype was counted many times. The CDR3 bases are TGCAGTGCTAGCGCAGGGGGTACAGAAAAACTGTTTTTT. Translating gives CSASAGGTEKLFF. V usage is TRBV20-1 and J usage is TRBJ1-4; the match to TRBD1 covers 7 bases. The CDR3 runs to 13 residues. In germline, CDR1 is DFQATT, CDR2 SNEGSKA (reference sequence). V gave up 3 bases and J gave up 8 bases; unmatched junction bases: 6.

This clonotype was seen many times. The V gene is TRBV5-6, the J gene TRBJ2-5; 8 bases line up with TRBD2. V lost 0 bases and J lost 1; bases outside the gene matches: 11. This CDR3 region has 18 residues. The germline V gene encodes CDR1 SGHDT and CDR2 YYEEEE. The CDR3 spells CASSLEASGWLGQETQYF. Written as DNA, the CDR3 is TGTGCCAGCAGCTTGGAGGCTAGCGGGTGGTTGGGCCAAGAGACCCAGTACTTC.

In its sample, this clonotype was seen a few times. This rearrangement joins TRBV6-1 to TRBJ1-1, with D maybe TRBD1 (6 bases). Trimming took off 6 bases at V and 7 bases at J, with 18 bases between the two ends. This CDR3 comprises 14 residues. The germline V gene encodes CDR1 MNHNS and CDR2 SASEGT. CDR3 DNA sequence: TGTGCCAGCAGGGAGGGGGGGACGCGATATGAAGCTTTCTTT. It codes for CASREGGTRYEAFF.

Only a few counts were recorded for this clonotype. The CDR3 here is CASSYSTSGTDTQYF. The CDR3, as DNA: TGTGCCAGCAGTTATAGCACTAGCGGCACAGATACGCAGTATTTT. The chain employs TRBV6-2 or TRBV6-3 and TRBJ2-3; 7 bases are a match to TRBD2. The CDR3 is made up of 15 amino acids. Trimming took 3 bases from V and 1 from J; bases not matched to a gene: 4. The germline CDR1 and CDR2 sequences are MNHEY and SVGEGT.

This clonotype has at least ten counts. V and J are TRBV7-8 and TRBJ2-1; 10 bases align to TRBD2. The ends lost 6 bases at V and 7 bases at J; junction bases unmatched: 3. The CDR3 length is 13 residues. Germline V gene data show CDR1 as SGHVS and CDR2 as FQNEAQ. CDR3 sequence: CASRGLAENEQFF. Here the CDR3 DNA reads TGTGCCAGCAGAGGACTAGCGGAGAATGAGCAGTTCTTC.

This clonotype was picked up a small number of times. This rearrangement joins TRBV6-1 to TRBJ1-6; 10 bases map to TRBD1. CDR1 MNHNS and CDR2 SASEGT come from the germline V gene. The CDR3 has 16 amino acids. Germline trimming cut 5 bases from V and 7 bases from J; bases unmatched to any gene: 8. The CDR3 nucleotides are TGTGCCAGCAGTCCGGGGGACAGGGGAGAGAATTCACCCCTCCACTTT. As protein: CASSPGDRGENSPLHF.

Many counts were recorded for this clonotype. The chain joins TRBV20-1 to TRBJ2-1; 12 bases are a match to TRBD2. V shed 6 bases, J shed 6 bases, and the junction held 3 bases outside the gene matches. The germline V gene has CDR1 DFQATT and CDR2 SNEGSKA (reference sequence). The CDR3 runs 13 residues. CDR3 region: CSAWTSGVNEQFF. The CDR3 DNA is TGCAGTGCGTGGACTAGCGGGGTCAATGAGCAGTTCTTC.

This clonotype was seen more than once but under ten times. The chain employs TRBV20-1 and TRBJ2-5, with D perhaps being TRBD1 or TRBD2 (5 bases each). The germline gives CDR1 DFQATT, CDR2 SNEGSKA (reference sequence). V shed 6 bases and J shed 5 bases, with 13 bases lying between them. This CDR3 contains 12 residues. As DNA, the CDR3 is TGCAGTGCCACGGACTGGGGCGAGACCCAGTACTTC. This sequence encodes CSATDWGETQYF.